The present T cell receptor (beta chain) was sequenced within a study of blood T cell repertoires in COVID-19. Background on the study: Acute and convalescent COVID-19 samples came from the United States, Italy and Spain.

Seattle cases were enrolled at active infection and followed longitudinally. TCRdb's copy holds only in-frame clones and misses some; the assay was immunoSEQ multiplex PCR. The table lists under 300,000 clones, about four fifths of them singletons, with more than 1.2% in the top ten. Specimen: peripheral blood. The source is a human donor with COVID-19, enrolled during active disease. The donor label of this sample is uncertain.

The CDR3 nucleotides read TGTGCCAGCAGCTCCCGCCCTGGACTAGCAATAGATACGCAGTATTTT. Translated: CASSSRPGLAIDTQYF. The chain has TRBV7-2 and TRBJ2-3, with TRBD2 identical over 8 bases. Unmatched junction bases numbered 11, after V lost 4 bases and J lost 5 bases. The CDR3 sequence is 16 residues long. The germline V gene has CDR1 SGHTA and CDR2 FQGNSA.